This T cell receptor beta chain appears in the sequencing data of a study of T cells after yellow fever vaccination. Findings of the study overall: At 95% to 98% for CD4 and approximately 88% for CD8, most primary-vaccination clones showed up again after the booster. Only a small proportion of the clonotypes turned up in both the CD4 and the CD8 compartments, likely arising from convergent recombination.

With regard to this clonotype: Its antigen is undetermined.

Via MiXCR, TCRdb re-called the 5' RACE reads, giving one row per CDR3 protein. The data hold 620,000 or so distinct CDR3 sequences, with approximately 13% observed a single time. The CDR3 is made up of 13 amino acids. Germline V gene lookup returns CDR1 LNHDA and CDR2 SQIVND (reference sequence). Unmatched junction bases numbered 2, after V lost 3 bases and J lost 6 bases. This chain uses TRBV19 with TRBJ2-4, with TRBD1 matching over 7 bases. Sequenced here: PBMCs, sampled on the day of the yellow fever booster vaccination. This TCR derives from a young man who received the YFV17D yellow fever vaccine. The CDR3 is CASSIRDRNIQYF. CDR3 DNA: TGTGCCAGTAGTATCCGGGACAGAAACATTCAGTACTTC. Full variable domain (rest looked up from reference TRBV19 and TRBJ2-4): DGGITQSPKYLFRKEGQNVTLSCEQNLNHDAMYWYRQDPGQGLRLIYYSQIVNDFQKGDIAEGYSVSREKKESFPLTVTSAQKNPTAFYLCASSIRDRNIQYFGAGTRLSVL.